This T cell receptor (beta chain) is from a study of Graves' ophthalmopathy and Graves' hyperthyroidism. General study findings and limits: In blood, most expanded thyroid clonotypes above 0.001 frequency were also detected.

The CDR3 contains 12 residues. V dropped 3 bases and J dropped 14 bases, with 11 bases sitting between them. Germline V gene lookup returns CDR1 MGHDK and CDR2 SYGVNS. Regarding this clonotype: What it binds is unknown.

Amplified material comprised TCR beta CDR3 regions derived from RNA transcripts. The first round was an RT-PCR with HTBI primers, and the second round was a multiplex PCR. MiXCR was run by TCRdb on the multiplex PCR reads, yielding one entry per CDR3 protein. The sample lists around 1.1 million distinct CDR3 sequences; about 38% were seen once. The chain employs TRBV25-1 and TRBJ2-6, with D possibly TRBD1 on 6 matching bases. The sequence was collected from an adult man with Graves' hyperthyroidism. Sequencing input: peripheral blood or thyroid tissue (not recorded which). The CDR3 loop reads CASSDPDRFLTF. The CDR3 DNA follows: TGTGCCAGCAGTGATCCCGACAGGTTCCTGACTTTC.